Listed below are T cell receptor beta chains from one sample, sequenced in a study of OX40 agonist ivuxolimab in advanced cancers. This table comes from immunoSEQ multiplex PCR, and its TCRdb copy is limited to in-frame clones, with some not included. Of some 80,000 clones in the sample, about nine tenths were seen once. This specimen consisted of CD4+ or CD8+ T cells sorted from blood, obtained in a trial of the OX40 agonist ivuxolimab. These receptors were taken from an adult with an advanced solid tumor such as melanoma, head and neck, liver or kidney cancer. CDR3s include the opening cysteine and the closing phenylalanine or tryptophan. Each record gives: clone size, V gene, J gene, D gene, CDR3 length, CDR3 DNA, CDR3 protein. A D gene is named only where the DNA matches it firmly. Clone size is shown for a subset of rows, as once, few, many or a class of expanded clone.

size: NA
V: TRBV29-1
J: TRBJ1-5
D: NA
length: 13
DNA: TGCAGCGCTGTGGTGGGGGCGGATCAGCCCCAGCATTTT
CDR3: CSAVVGADQPQHF

size: NA
V: TRBV27
J: TRBJ1-1
D: TRBD1
length: 15
DNA: TGTGCCAGCAGTTTAATAGCGACAGGGGTGACTGAAGCTTTCTTT
CDR3: CASSLIATGVTEAFF

size: NA
V: TRBV4-1
J: TRBJ1-2
D: TRBD1
length: 16
DNA: TGCGCCAGCAGCCAAGAAATGTGGACAGGGACCTATGGCTACACCTTC
CDR3: CASSQEMWTGTYGYTF

size: NA
V: TRBV18
J: TRBJ1-2
D: NA
length: 14
DNA: TGTGCCAGCTCACCGGGGGTTAGGACCCATGGCTACACCTTC
CDR3: CASSPGVRTHGYTF

size: NA
V: TRBV4-1
J: TRBJ2-2
D: NA
length: 17
DNA: TGCGCCAGCAGCCACGTAATCGGACGGCCGAACACCGGGGAGCTGTTTTTT
CDR3: CASSHVIGRPNTGELFF

size: NA
V: TRBV10-2
J: TRBJ2-7
D: TRBD1
length: 13
DNA: TGCGCCAGCAGATACAGGGGTGGAGACGAGCAGTACTTC
CDR3: CASRYRGGDEQYF

size: NA
V: TRBV27
J: TRBJ2-7
D: TRBD2
length: 14
DNA: TGTGCCAGCAGTGATCCCGGGACTAGGTCCGAGCAGTACTTC
CDR3: CASSDPGTRSEQYF

size: NA
V: TRBV19
J: TRBJ2-1
D: TRBD2
length: 15
DNA: TGTGCCAGTAGTGTACTAGCGGGCGGGGCCAATGAGCAGTTCTTC
CDR3: CASSVLAGGANEQFF

size: NA
V: TRBV27
J: TRBJ2-1
D: NA
length: 14
DNA: TGTGCCAGCAGTTACGCGTCGACCTACAATGAGCAGTTCTTC
CDR3: CASSYASTYNEQFF

size: NA
V: TRBV5-1
J: TRBJ2-6
D: NA
length: 15
DNA: TGCGCCAGCAGCTTGAGGGGGGCTGGGGCCAACGTCCTGACTTTC
CDR3: CASSLRGAGANVLTF

size: NA
V: TRBV7-9
J: TRBJ2-2
D: TRBD1
length: 16
DNA: TGTGCCAGCAGCTTAGACAGGACAGGGTCCACCGGGGAGCTGTTTTTT
CDR3: CASSLDRTGSTGELFF

size: NA
V: TRBV28
J: TRBJ1-4
D: TRBD1
length: 16
DNA: TGTGCCAGCAGTACCTCGGACAGGGATTGGTTTGGAAAACTGTTTTTT
CDR3: CASSTSDRDWFGKLFF

size: NA
V: TRBV2
J: TRBJ1-1
D: TRBD1
length: 14
DNA: TGTGCCAGCAGACTTACAGGGGAGAGCACTGAAGCTTTCTTT
CDR3: CASRLTGESTEAFF

size: NA
V: TRBV29-1
J: TRBJ2-1
D: TRBD2
length: 15
DNA: TGCAGCGTTGATCCGGAGACCGGGACTAGAGGCGAGCAGTTCTTC
CDR3: CSVDPETGTRGEQFF

size: NA
V: TRBV2
J: TRBJ2-5
D: NA
length: 15
DNA: TGTGCCAGCAGTGAGAAGGGGATAAACCAAGAGACCCAGTACTTC
CDR3: CASSEKGINQETQYF

size: NA
V: TRBV27
J: TRBJ1-6
D: NA
length: 16
DNA: TGTGCCAGCAGCAGGGATGCTTCCCGTAATAATTCACCCCTCCACTTT
CDR3: CASSRDASRNNSPLHF

size: once
V: TRBV4-3
J: TRBJ2-3
D: NA
length: 16
DNA: TGCGCCAGCAGCCAAGGGGCCAGCGGCAGCACAGATACGCAGTATTTT
CDR3: CASSQGASGSTDTQYF

size: NA
V: TRBV7-2
J: TRBJ1-2
D: NA
length: 14
DNA: TGTGCCAGCAGCTGGGGGAACAGGGCGGAAGGCTACACCTTC
CDR3: CASSWGNRAEGYTF

size: NA
V: TRBV4-1
J: TRBJ1-2
D: TRBD1
length: 17
DNA: TGCGCCAGCAGTCGACTACCAAGCCCGGGACAGGGGATTGGCTACACCTTC
CDR3: CASSRLPSPGQGIGYTF

size: NA
V: TRBV30
J: TRBJ2-7
D: NA
length: 11
DNA: TGTGCCTGGAGGCTCTCCTACGAGCAGTACTTC
CDR3: CAWRLSYEQYF

size: NA
V: TRBV28
J: TRBJ2-7
D: TRBD2
length: 15
DNA: TGTGCCAGCAGTGGCCCACGGGGAGGGTCCGACGAGCAGTACTTC
CDR3: CASSGPRGGSDEQYF

size: NA
V: TRBV27
J: TRBJ2-7
D: TRBD2
length: 15
DNA: TGTGCCAGCAGTTTTAGACTAGCAGGGCCCTACGAGCAGTACTTC
CDR3: CASSFRLAGPYEQYF

size: NA
V: TRBV10-2
J: TRBJ1-1
D: TRBD1
length: 14
DNA: TGCGCCAGCAGTGACCGACAGGGGGCCACTGAAGCTTTCTTT
CDR3: CASSDRQGATEAFF

size: NA
V: TRBV25-1
J: TRBJ2-1
D: TRBD1
length: 14
DNA: TGTGCCAGCAGTGTGCAGGGGGCAAGGGTTGAGCAGTTCTTC
CDR3: CASSVQGARVEQFF

size: NA
V: TRBV6-1
J: TRBJ2-2
D: NA
length: 15
DNA: TGTGCCAGCAGTGAAAGGGTGGGCAACACCGGGGAGCTGTTTTTT
CDR3: CASSERVGNTGELFF

size: NA
V: TRBV11-2
J: TRBJ2-5
D: NA
length: 15
DNA: TGTGCCAGCAGCTTAGATCCCGGACCACAAGAGACCCAGTACTTC
CDR3: CASSLDPGPQETQYF

size: NA
V: TRBV11-2
J: TRBJ1-6
D: NA
length: 13
DNA: TGTGCCAGCAGCCGAATAGGAATTTCACCCCTCCACTTT
CDR3: CASSRIGISPLHF

size: NA
V: TRBV9
J: TRBJ2-1
D: NA
length: 11
DNA: TGTGCCAGCAGCGTATTCAATGAGCAGTTCTTC
CDR3: CASSVFNEQFF

size: NA
V: TRBV6-5
J: TRBJ2-7
D: NA
length: 15
DNA: TGTGCCAGCAGCAACGGGTGGGTTACCTCCTACGAGCAGTACTTC
CDR3: CASSNGWVTSYEQYF

size: NA
V: TRBV30
J: TRBJ2-7
D: NA
length: 12
DNA: TGTGCCTGGAGTGTACAAGGGGGCGAGCAGTACTTC
CDR3: CAWSVQGGEQYF

size: NA
V: TRBV5-1
J: TRBJ2-5
D: TRBD1
length: 15
DNA: TGCGCCAGCAGCTTCACAGGGGAAATTTGGGAGACCCAGTACTTC
CDR3: CASSFTGEIWETQYF

size: few
V: TRBV5-1
J: TRBJ1-2
D: TRBD1
length: 13
DNA: TGCGCCAGCAGCTTGGCAGGGGGAGGTGGCTACACCTTC
CDR3: CASSLAGGGGYTF

size: NA
V: TRBV27
J: TRBJ2-1
D: TRBD2
length: 15
DNA: TGTGCCAGCACCTTAGGGAGCGGGAGGGGCAATGAGCAGTTCTTC
CDR3: CASTLGSGRGNEQFF

size: few
V: TRBV6-6
J: TRBJ1-2
D: NA
length: 13
DNA: TGTGCCAGTGTAACAGGTCCAGGATATGGCTACACCTTC
CDR3: CASVTGPGYGYTF

size: NA
V: TRBV5-1
J: TRBJ1-1
D: TRBD1
length: 15
DNA: TGCGCCAGCAGCTTGGGGGACAGGGCGAACACTGAAGCTTTCTTT
CDR3: CASSLGDRANTEAFF

size: NA
V: TRBV5-1
J: TRBJ1-1
D: NA
length: 16
DNA: TGCGCCAGCAGCTTGGAAGGTGGGGCCTTGAACACTGAAGCTTTCTTT
CDR3: CASSLEGGALNTEAFF

size: few
V: TRBV6-5
J: TRBJ1-2
D: TRBD1
length: 13
DNA: TGTGCCAGTTGGACAGGGAGACCGCGGGGCTACACCTTC
CDR3: CASWTGRPRGYTF

size: NA
V: TRBV7-2
J: TRBJ2-7
D: TRBD2
length: 15
DNA: TGTGCCAGCAGTCTGTTCCCACTAGCGGGCTACGAGCAGTACTTC
CDR3: CASSLFPLAGYEQYF

size: NA
V: TRBV5-1
J: TRBJ2-3
D: NA
length: 15
DNA: TGCGCCAGCAGGGCTACAGCCGTAGGGATGGATACGCAGTATTTT
CDR3: CASRATAVGMDTQYF

size: NA
V: TRBV11-2
J: TRBJ2-5
D: NA
length: 17
DNA: TGTGCCAGCAGCTTATGGGGTTCAACGACTGTTCAAGAGACCCAGTACTTC
CDR3: CASSLWGSTTVQETQYF

size: NA
V: TRBV7-2
J: TRBJ2-7
D: NA
length: 12
DNA: TGTGCCAGCAGCCTGGACTCCACAGAGCAGTACTTC
CDR3: CASSLDSTEQYF

size: NA
V: TRBV5-1
J: TRBJ2-6
D: NA
length: 17
DNA: TGCGCCAGCAGCTTAACCCCCGACAGTTCCGGGGCCAACGTCCTGACTTTC
CDR3: CASSLTPDSSGANVLTF

size: NA
V: TRBV7-2
J: TRBJ2-7
D: NA
length: 13
DNA: TGTGCCAGCAGCCCTCGGCGAACCTGGGAGCAGTACTTC
CDR3: CASSPRRTWEQYF

size: once
V: TRBV7-9
J: TRBJ2-3
D: NA
length: 16
DNA: TGTGCCAGCAGCTTAGGGACTCAAGGGGGCACAGATACGCAGTATTTT
CDR3: CASSLGTQGGTDTQYF

size: NA
V: TRBV11-2
J: TRBJ2-5
D: NA
length: 13
DNA: TGTGCCAGCAGCCCCTCCCCCGACGAAACCCAGTACTTC
CDR3: CASSPSPDETQYF

size: NA
V: TRBV15
J: TRBJ2-5
D: NA
length: 15
DNA: TGTGCCACCAGCAGATCCCCGGGATACCAAGAGACCCAGTACTTC
CDR3: CATSRSPGYQETQYF

size: NA
V: TRBV9
J: TRBJ2-5
D: NA
length: 15
DNA: TGTGCCAGCAGCGTAGGGGGGATTGGGCAAGAGACCCAGTACTTC
CDR3: CASSVGGIGQETQYF

size: NA
V: TRBV25-1
J: TRBJ2-1
D: TRBD1
length: 13
DNA: TGTGCCAGCAGGGACAGGGCGTACAATGAGCAGTTCTTC
CDR3: CASRDRAYNEQFF

size: NA
V: TRBV7-2
J: TRBJ1-3
D: NA
length: 15
DNA: TGTGCCAGCAGCCTCGCCACGAGCTCTGGAAACACCATATATTTT
CDR3: CASSLATSSGNTIYF